This T cell receptor (beta chain) was identified in a study of PD-L1 blockade in urothelial cancer. Whole-study context: Blood drawn 3 weeks (second dose) and 6 weeks after treatment start was analyzed.

This CDR3 region has 15 residues. V lost 0 bases, J lost 6 bases, and 12 bases lay in between. Germline-derived CDR1 and CDR2 are SGHRS and YFSETQ. The time point is: pretreatment peripheral blood. Sequencing was performed with immunoSEQ multiplex PCR; in TCRdb, only in-frame clones are kept and a portion is missing. This table has 95,000 to 100,000 clones, over 75% appearing once. The sequence was collected from a man aged 60 to 69 with urothelial cancer. Sequencing used PBMCs, obtained around atezolizumab (anti-PD-L1) treatment. V gene TRBV5-1 combines with J gene TRBJ2-2; TRBD2 is a possible D gene (5 bases). For the CDR3, the DNA is TGCGCCAGCAGCTTGGATCCGGGGAGCCCCGGGGAGCTGTTTTTT. This translates into CASSLDPGSPGELFF. Full variable domain (remainder filled in from reference TRBV5-1 and TRBJ2-2): KAGVTQTPRYLIKTRGQQVTLSCSPISGHRSVSWYQQTPGQGLQFLFEYFSETQRNKGNFPGRFSGRQFSNSRSEMNVSTLELGDSALYLCASSLDPGSPGELFFGEGSRLTVL.